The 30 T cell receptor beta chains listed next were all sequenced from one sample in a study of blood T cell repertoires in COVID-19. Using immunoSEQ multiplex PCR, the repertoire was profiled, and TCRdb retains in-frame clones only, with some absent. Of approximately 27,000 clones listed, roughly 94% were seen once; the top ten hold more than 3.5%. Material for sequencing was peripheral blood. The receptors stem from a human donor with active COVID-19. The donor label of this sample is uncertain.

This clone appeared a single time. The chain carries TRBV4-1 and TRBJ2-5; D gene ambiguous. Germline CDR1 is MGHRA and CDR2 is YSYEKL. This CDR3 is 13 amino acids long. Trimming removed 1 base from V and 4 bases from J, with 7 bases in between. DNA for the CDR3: TGCGCCAGCAGCCAAGGCTACCGAGAGACCCAGTACTTC. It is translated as CASSQGYRETQYF.

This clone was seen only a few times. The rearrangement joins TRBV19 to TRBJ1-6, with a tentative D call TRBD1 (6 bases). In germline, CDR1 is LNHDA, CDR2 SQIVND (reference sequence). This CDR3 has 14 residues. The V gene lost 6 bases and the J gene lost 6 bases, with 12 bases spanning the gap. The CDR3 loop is CASSAGTPNSPLHF. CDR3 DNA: TGTGCCAGTAGCGCCGGGACACCTAATTCACCCCTCCACTTT.

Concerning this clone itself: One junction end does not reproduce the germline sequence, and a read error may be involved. In DNA form, the CDR3 reads TGTGCCAGCACTGAAGCGGGGCTCGAGCAGTACTTC. It is translated as CASTEAGLEQYF. The chain has TRBV2 and TRBJ2-7; 7 bases align to TRBD2. The V gene's germline CDR1 is SNHLY and CDR2 FYNNEI. The CDR3 extends over 12 amino acids.

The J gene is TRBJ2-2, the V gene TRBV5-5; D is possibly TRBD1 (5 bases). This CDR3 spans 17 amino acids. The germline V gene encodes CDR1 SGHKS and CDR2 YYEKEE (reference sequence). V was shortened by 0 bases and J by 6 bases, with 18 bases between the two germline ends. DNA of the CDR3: TGTGCCAGCAGCTTGGAGTATCACGGCAGGGTACCCGGGGAGCTGTTTTTT. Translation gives CASSLEYHGRVPGELFF. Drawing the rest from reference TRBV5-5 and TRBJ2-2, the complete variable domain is DAGVTQSPTHLIKTRGQQVTLRCSPISGHKSVSWYQQVLGQGPQFIFQYYEKEERGRGNFPDRFSARQFPNYSSELNVNALLLGDSALYLCASSLEYHGRVPGELFFGEGSRLTVL.

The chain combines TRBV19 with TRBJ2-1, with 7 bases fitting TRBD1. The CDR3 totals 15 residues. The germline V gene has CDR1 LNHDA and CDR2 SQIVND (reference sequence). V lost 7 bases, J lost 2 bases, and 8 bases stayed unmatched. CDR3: CASNLGDSTYNEQFF. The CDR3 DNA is TGTGCCAGTAACCTAGGGGACAGTACCTACAATGAGCAGTTCTTC.

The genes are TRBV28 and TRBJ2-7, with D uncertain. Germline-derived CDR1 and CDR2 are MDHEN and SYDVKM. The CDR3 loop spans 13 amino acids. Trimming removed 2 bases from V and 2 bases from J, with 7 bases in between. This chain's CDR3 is CASSLPRTYEQYF. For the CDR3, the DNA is TGTGCCAGCAGTTTACCCAGGACCTACGAGCAGTACTTC.

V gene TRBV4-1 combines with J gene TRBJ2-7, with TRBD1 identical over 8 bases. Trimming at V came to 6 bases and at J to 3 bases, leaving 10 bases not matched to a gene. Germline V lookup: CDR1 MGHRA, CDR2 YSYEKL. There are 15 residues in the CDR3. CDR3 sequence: CASRDYRDRNYEQYF. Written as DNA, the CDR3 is TGCGCCAGCAGGGACTACCGGGACAGGAACTACGAGCAGTACTTC.

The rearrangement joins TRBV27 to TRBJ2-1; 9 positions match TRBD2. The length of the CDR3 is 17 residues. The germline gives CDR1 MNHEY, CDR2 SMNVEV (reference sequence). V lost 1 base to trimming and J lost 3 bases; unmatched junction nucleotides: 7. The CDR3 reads CASSLLVGTSIYNEQFF. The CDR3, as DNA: TGTGCCAGCAGTTTATTGGTCGGGACTAGCATCTACAATGAGCAGTTCTTC.

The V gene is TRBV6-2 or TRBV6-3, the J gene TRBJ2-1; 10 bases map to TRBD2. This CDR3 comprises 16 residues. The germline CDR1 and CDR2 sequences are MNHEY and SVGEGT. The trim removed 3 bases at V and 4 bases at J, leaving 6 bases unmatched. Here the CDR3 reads CASSYWGLAPYNEQFF. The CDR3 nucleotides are TGTGCCAGCAGTTATTGGGGACTAGCGCCTTACAATGAGCAGTTCTTC.

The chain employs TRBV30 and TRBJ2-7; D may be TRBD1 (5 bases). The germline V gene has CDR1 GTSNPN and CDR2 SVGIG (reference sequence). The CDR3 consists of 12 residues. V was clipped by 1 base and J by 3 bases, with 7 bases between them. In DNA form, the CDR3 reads TGTGCCTGGAGTGAGCAGGGCTACGAGCAGTACTTC. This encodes CAWSEQGYEQYF.

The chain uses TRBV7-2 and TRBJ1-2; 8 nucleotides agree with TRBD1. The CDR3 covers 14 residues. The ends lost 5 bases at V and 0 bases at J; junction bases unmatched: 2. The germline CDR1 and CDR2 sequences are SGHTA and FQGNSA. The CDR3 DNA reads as TGTGCCAGCAGCGAACAGGGGGCTAACTATGGCTACACCTTC. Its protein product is CASSEQGANYGYTF.

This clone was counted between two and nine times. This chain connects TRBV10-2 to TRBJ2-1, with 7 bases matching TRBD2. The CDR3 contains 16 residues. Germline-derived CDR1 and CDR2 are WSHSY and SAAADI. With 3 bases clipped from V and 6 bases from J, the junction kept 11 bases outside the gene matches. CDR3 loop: CASSDPGLPSANEQFF. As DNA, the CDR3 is TGCGCCAGCAGTGACCCGGGACTACCATCCGCCAATGAGCAGTTCTTC.

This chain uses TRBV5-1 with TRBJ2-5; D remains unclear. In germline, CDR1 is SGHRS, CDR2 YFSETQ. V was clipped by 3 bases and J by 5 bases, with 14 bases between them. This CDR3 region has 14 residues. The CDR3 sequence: CASSSRSIRETQYF. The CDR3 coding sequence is TGCGCCAGCAGCTCGAGGAGCATCCGGGAGACCCAGTACTTC.

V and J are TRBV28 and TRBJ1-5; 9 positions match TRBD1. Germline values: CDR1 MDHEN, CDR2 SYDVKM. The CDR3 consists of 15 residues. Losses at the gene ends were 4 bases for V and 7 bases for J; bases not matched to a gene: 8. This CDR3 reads CASSSPGQGRQPQHF. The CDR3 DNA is TGTGCCAGCAGTTCCCCGGGACAGGGCCGACAGCCCCAGCATTTT.

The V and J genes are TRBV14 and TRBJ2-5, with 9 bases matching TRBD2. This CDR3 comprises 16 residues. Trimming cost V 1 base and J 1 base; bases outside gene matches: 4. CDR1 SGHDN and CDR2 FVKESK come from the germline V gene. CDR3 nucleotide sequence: TGTGCCAGCAGCCAAGGGAAGCGGGGGGCCCAAGAGACCCAGTACTTC. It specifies CASSQGKRGAQETQYF.

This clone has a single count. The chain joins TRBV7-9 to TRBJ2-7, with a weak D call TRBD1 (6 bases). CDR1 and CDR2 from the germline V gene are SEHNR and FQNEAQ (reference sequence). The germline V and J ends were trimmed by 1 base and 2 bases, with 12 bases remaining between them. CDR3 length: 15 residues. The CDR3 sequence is CASSLVGGKAYEQYF. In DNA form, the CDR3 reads TGTGCCAGCAGCTTAGTAGGGGGAAAGGCCTACGAGCAGTACTTC.

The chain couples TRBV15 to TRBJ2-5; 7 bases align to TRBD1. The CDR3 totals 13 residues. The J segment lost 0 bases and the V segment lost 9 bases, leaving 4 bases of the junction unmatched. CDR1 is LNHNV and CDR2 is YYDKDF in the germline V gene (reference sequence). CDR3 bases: TGTGCCACGCTCAGGGGGTACCAAGAGACCCAGTACTTC. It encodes CATLRGYQETQYF.

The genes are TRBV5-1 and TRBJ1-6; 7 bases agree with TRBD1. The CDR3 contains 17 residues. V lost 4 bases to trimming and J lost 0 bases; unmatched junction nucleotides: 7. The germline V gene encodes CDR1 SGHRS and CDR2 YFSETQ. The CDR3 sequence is CASSPKQGSSYNSPLHF. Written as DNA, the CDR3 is TGCGCCAGCAGCCCAAAACAGGGGAGCTCCTATAATTCACCCCTCCACTTT.

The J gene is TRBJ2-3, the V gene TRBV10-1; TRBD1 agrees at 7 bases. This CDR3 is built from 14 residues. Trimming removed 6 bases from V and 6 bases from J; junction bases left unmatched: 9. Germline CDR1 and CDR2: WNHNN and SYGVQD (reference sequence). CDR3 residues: CASSPTGSGDTQYF. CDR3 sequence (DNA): TGCGCCAGCAGCCCGACAGGGTCGGGGGATACGCAGTATTTT.

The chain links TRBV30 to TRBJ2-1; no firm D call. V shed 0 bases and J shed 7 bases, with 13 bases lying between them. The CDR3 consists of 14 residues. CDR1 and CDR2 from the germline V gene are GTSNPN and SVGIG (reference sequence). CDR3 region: CAWSVRPSGNEQFF. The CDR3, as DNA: TGTGCCTGGAGTGTTCGGCCTAGTGGGAATGAGCAGTTCTTC.

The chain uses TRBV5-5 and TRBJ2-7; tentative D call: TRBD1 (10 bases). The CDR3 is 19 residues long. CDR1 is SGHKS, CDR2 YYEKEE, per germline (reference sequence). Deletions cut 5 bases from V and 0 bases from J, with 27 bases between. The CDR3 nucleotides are TGTGCCAGCAGTTACCGGACAGGGGGGCGGGGGGGATCCTCCTACGAGCAGTACTTC. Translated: CASSYRTGGRGGSSYEQYF.

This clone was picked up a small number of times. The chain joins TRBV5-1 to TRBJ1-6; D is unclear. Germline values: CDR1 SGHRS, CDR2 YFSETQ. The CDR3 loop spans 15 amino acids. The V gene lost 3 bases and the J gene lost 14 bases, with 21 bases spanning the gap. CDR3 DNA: TGCGCCAGCAGCTCCCAAACGGGTAATTCAAGAACCCTCCACTTT. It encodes CASSSQTGNSRTLHF.

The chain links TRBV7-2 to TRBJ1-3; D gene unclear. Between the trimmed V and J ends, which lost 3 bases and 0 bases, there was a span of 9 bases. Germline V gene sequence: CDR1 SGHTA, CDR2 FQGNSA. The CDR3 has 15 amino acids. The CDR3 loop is CASSLDFSSGNTIYF. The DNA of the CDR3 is TGTGCCAGCAGCTTGGACTTTTCCTCTGGAAACACCATATATTTT.

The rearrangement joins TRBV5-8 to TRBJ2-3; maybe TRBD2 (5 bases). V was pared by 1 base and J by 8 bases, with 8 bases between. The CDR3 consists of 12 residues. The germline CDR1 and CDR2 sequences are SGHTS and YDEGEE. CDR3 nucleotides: TGTGCCAGCAGCTTGCGAGAGGGTACGCAGTATTTT. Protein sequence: CASSLREGTQYF.

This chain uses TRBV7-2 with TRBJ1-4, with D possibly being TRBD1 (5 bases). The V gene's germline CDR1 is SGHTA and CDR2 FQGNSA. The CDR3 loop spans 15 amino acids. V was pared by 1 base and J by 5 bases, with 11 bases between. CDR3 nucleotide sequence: TGTGCCAGCAGCTTAGTCCGGGGGATAAATGAAAAACTGTTTTTT. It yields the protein CASSLVRGINEKLFF.

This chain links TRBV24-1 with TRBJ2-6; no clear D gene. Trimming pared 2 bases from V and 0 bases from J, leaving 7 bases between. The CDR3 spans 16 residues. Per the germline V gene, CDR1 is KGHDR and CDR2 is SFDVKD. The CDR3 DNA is TGTGCCACCAGTGATTATGTGCGCTCTGGGGCCAACGTCCTGACTTTC. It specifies CATSDYVRSGANVLTF.

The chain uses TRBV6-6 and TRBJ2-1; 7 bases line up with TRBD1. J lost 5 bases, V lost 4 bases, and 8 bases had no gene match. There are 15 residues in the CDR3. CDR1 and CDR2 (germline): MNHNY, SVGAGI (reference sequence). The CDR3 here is CASSLTGNSHNEQFF. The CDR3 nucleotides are TGTGCCAGCAGTTTGACAGGGAATTCTCACAATGAGCAGTTCTTC.

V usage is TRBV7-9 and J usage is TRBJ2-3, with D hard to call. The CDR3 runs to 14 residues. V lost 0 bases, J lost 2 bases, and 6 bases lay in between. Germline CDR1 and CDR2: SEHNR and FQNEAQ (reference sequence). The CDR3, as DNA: TGTGCCAGCAGCTTAGCGAGCTTCACAGATACGCAGTATTTT. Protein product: CASSLASFTDTQYF.

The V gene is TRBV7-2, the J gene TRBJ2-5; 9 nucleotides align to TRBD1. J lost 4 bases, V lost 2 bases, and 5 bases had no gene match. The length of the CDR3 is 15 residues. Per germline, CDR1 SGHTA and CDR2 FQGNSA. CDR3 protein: CASSLTGQGLETQYF. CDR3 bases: TGTGCCAGCAGCTTAACGGGACAGGGTTTAGAGACCCAGTACTTC.

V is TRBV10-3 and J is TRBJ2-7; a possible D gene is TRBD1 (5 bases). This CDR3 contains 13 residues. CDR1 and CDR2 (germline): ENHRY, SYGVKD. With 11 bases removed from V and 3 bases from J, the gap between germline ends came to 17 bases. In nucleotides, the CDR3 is TGTGCCCGCATGGGGCTAGGGGACTACGAGCAGTACTTC. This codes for CARMGLGDYEQYF.